This T cell receptor beta chain was recorded in a study of T cell repertoires in cytomegalovirus infection. About the research overall: Public TCR beta signatures provided an indication of both CMV infection and a matching HLA type. Study-level results: HLA-C-restricted CMV-specific TCR beta clonotypes were dominant in the ex vivo response.

TCRdb analysed the reads with MiXCR anew, one entry per CDR3 protein. The sample consists of roughly 700,000 distinct CDR3 sequences, about 30% of them appearing once. Turning to this clonotype: Its target is not known.

The sequencing used cultured PBMCs, collected from culture after CMV antigen stimulation. The clonotype originates from a human donor in good health (CMV status not recorded). Some clones in this sample may be carry-over from other donors' samples.

The CDR3 protein is CSAQGQNTYEQYF. The CDR3 region has the DNA TGCAGCGCCCAGGGACAGAATACCTACGAGCAGTACTTC. This chain uses TRBV29-1 with TRBJ2-7; 7 bases agree with TRBD1. The V and J ends lost 7 bases and 2 bases, in that order; junction bases with no gene match: 8. The CDR3 loop spans 13 amino acids. CDR1 is SQVTM, CDR2 ANQGSEA, per germline.